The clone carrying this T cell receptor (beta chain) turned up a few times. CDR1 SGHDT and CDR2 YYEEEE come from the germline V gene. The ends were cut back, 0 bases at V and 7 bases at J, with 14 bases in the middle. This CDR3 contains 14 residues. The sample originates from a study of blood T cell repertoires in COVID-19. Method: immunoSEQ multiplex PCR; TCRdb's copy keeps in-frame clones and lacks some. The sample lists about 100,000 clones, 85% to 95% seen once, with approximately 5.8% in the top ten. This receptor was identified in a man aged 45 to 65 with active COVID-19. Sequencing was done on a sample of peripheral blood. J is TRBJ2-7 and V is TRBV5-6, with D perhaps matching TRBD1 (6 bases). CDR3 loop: CASSLDLGAGEQYF. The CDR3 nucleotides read TGTGCCAGCAGCTTGGATCTGGGGGCCGGAGAGCAGTACTTC.